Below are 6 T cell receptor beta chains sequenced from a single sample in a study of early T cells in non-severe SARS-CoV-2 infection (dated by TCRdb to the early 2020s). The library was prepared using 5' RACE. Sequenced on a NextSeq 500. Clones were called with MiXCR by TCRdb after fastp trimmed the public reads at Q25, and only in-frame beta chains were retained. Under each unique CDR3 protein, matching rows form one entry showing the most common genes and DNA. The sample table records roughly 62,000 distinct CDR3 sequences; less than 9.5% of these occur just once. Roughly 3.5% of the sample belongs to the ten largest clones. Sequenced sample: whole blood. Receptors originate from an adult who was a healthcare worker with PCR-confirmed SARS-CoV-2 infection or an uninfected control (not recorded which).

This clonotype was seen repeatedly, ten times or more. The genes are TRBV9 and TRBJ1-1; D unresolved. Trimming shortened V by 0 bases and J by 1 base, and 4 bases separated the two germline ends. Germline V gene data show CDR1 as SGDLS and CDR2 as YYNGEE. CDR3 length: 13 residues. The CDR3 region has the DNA TGTGCCAGCAGCGTAGACCGGAACACTGAAGCTTTCTTT. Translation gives CASSVDRNTEAFF.

The CDR3 DNA follows: TGTGCCAGCAGCCCGCTCTCTAGCGGGAGGGCCGCTGATGAGCAGTTCTTC. Its protein is CASSPLSSGRAADEQFF. The rearrangement links TRBV27 to TRBJ2-1; 12 bases match TRBD2. The CDR3 is 17 amino acids. V lost 6 bases to trimming and J lost 8 bases; unmatched junction nucleotides: 14. Germline-derived CDR1 and CDR2 are MNHEY and SMNVEV (reference sequence).

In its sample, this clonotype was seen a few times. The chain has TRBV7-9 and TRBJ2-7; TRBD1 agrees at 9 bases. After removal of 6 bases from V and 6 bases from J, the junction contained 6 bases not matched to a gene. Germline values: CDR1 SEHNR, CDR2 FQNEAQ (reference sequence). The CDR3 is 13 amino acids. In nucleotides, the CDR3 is TGTGCCAGCAGGCCGACAGGGGGTGGCGAGCAGTACTTC. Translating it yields CASRPTGGGEQYF.

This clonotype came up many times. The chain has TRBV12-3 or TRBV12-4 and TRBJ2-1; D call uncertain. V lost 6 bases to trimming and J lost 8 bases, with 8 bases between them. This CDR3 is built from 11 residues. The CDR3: CASRSYHEQFF. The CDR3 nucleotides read TGTGCCAGCAGGTCGTACCATGAGCAGTTCTTC.

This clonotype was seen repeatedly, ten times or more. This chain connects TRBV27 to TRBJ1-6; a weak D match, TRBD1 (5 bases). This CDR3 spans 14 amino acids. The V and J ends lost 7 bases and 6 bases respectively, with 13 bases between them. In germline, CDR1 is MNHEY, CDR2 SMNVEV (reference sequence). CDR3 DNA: TGTGCCAGCACCTTAATGGGGGGTAATTCACCCCTCCACTTT. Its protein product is CASTLMGGNSPLHF.

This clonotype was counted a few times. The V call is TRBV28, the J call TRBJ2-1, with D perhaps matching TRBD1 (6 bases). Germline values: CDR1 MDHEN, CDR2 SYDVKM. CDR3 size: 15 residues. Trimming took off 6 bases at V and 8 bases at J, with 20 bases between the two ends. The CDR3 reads CASRGYSGASDEQFF. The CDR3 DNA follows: TGTGCCAGCAGGGGTTATTCAGGGGCAAGCGATGAGCAGTTCTTC.